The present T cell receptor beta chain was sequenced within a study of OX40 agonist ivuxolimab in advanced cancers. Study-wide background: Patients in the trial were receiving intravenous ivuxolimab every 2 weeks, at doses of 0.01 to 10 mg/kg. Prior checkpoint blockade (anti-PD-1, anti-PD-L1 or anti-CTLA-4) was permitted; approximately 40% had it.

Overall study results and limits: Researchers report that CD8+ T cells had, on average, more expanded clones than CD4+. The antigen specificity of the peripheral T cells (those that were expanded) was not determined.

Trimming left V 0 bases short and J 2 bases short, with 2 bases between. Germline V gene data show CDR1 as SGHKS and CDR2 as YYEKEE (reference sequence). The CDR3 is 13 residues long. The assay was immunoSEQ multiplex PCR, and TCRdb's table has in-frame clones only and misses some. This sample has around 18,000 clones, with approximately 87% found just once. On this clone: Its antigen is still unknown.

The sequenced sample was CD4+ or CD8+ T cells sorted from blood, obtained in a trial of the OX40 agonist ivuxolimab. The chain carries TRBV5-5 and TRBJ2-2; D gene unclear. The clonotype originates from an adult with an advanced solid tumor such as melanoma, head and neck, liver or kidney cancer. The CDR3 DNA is TGTGCCAGCAGCTTGGCCAACACCGGGGAGCTGTTTTTT. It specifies CASSLANTGELFF. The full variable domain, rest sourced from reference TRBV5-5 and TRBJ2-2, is DAGVTQSPTHLIKTRGQQVTLRCSPISGHKSVSWYQQVLGQGPQFIFQYYEKEERGRGNFPDRFSARQFPNYSSELNVNALLLGDSALYLCASSLANTGELFFGEGSRLTVL.